The entry below describes one T cell receptor beta chain. The J segment lost 7 bases and the V segment lost 3 bases, leaving 7 bases of the junction unmatched. The germline CDR1 and CDR2 sequences are MDHEN and SYDVKM. The CDR3 length is 15 residues. This specimen belongs to a study of OX40 agonist ivuxolimab in advanced cancers. Repertoires were generated with immunoSEQ multiplex PCR, while TCRdb's copy carries only in-frame clones and drops some. The repertoire includes tens of thousands of clones, roughly four fifths of them detected once, and 5% sits in the top ten. The chain employs TRBV28 and TRBJ2-1, with 9 nucleotides matching TRBD2. This TCR came from an adult with an advanced solid tumor such as melanoma, head and neck, liver or kidney cancer. The sample in question was CD4+ or CD8+ T cells sorted from blood, obtained in a trial of the OX40 agonist ivuxolimab. The CDR3 region is CASSLMGSGGNEQFF. CDR3 bases: TGTGCCAGCAGTTTGATGGGGAGCGGGGGGAATGAGCAGTTCTTC.